This TCR beta chain was documented in a study of blood T cell repertoires in COVID-19. Study-wide context: Samples representing acute and convalescent COVID-19 were sourced from the United States, Italy and Spain. PBMCs, B-cell-depleted T cells, or T cells provided the cDNA or gDNA that made up the material.

Original handling: Amplification of reference gene primers provided the estimated nucleated cell counts. TCRdb keeps only in-frame clones here, not all; method: immunoSEQ multiplex PCR. V, J and clone size derive from that table, while D and trimming were established from the DNA sequence. The data hold 52,000 or so clones, with 90% observed a single time. In germline, CDR1 is SGHTA, CDR2 FQGNSA. The CDR3 loop spans 21 amino acids. V shed 0 bases, J shed 6 bases, and the junction held 20 bases outside the gene matches. The TCR was taken from a man aged 50-60 years with acute or convalescent COVID-19. The chain couples TRBV7-2 to TRBJ2-7; 13 bases are a match to TRBD2. Sequencing was performed on peripheral blood. CDR3 sequence reads: CASSLAIPFQLAGGLFLEQYF. In nucleotides, the CDR3 is TGTGCCAGCAGCTTAGCCATCCCTTTCCAACTAGCGGGAGGGCTTTTCCTCGAGCAGTACTTC. The full variable domain, its missing parts supplied by reference TRBV7-2 and TRBJ2-7, is GAGVSQSPSNKVTEKGKDVELRCDPISGHTALYWYRQSLGQGLEFLIYFQGNSAPDKSGLPSDRFSAERTGGSVSTLTIQRTQQEDSAVYLCASSLAIPFQLAGGLFLEQYFGPGTRLTVT.